This entry is about one T cell receptor beta chain. Germline lookup yields CDR1 MNHNY and CDR2 SVGAGI (reference sequence). The CDR3 extends over 15 amino acids. V was pared by 0 bases and J by 6 bases, with 6 bases of the junction left unmatched. This entry comes from a study of blood T cell repertoires in COVID-19. Clones were read by immunoSEQ multiplex PCR, and TCRdb kept only the in-frame ones, dropping some. The sample includes about 160,000 clones, over 75% seen only once; the top ten take approximately 5.6%. The receptor's source is a middle-aged woman with acute COVID-19. The specimen sequenced was PBMCs or T cells enriched from blood (not recorded which). The V and J genes are TRBV6-6 and TRBJ1-2; TRBD1 agrees at 8 bases. The CDR3 sequence is CASSYSHPTGDGYTF. CDR3 bases: TGTGCCAGCAGTTACTCCCATCCGACAGGGGATGGCTACACCTTC.